This T cell receptor beta chain originates from a study of blood T cell repertoires in COVID-19. Original data processing: Estimated nucleated cell counts came from reference gene primer amplification. Sequencing was performed with immunoSEQ multiplex PCR; in TCRdb, only in-frame clones are kept and a portion is missing. The V and J calls and clone size come from that table; D and trimming were worked out from the DNA. The repertoire holds roughly 43,000 clones, with 90% as singletons. The CDR3 has 16 residues. V lost 3 bases to trimming and J lost 0 bases, with 12 bases between them. Germline CDR1 reads SGDLS; CDR2 reads YYNGEE.

J is TRBJ2-2 and V is TRBV9; D unresolved. This receptor was taken from a man aged 45-65 years with active COVID-19. Sequencing was done on a sample of peripheral blood. Here the CDR3 reads CASSARYYANTGELFF. CDR3 DNA: TGTGCCAGCAGCGCCCGGTATTACGCGAACACCGGGGAGCTGTTTTTT.